This T cell receptor (beta chain) was sequenced for a study of regulatory T cells in long-lasting Graves disease. Described time point: newly diagnosed GD, antithyroid drugs for less than 3 months. From RNA extracted from PBMCs, the TCR library was made. Trimming stripped 3 bases from V and 7 bases from J, with 19 bases between. The CDR3 spans 15 residues. Looked up from germline, CDR1 is DFQATT and CDR2 is SNEGSKA (reference sequence). This clonotype has just a few counts. In building TCR beta libraries, iRepertoire HTBI primers were used together with Arm-PCR of CDR3 regions. From the multiplex PCR reads, TCRdb called clonotypes with MiXCR, one entry per CDR3 protein. The data contain about 240,000 distinct CDR3 sequences, around 20% of them seen just once; the ten biggest clones take up around 14%.

The source of this sequence is a female donor with Graves disease. The genes are TRBV20-1 and TRBJ1-5; D gene ambiguous. The sequencing here drew on peripheral blood mononuclear cells (PBMCs), taken at new diagnosis, from a patient treated with antithyroid drugs. The CDR3 DNA is TGCAGTGCTAGCCCCCCCGGACGCCTGGGGCAGCCCCAGCATTTT. Amino acid sequence: CSASPPGRLGQPQHF.